Following are 29 T cell receptor beta chains from one sample sequenced in a study of T cell responses to AZD1222 COVID-19 vaccine. Using immunoSEQ multiplex PCR, the repertoire was profiled, and TCRdb retains in-frame clones only, with some absent. The sample holds 200,000 to 300,000 clones; roughly 93% are singletons and the top ten take roughly 0.5%. Material: peripheral blood, obtained on day 0 of AZD1222 vaccination. Receptor source: an adult in good health.

The rearrangement links TRBV7-3 to TRBJ2-3; possibly TRBD2 for D (6 bases). The CDR3 extends over 13 amino acids. V lost 5 bases and J 7 bases, leaving 13 bases between the germline ends. In germline, CDR1 is SGHTA, CDR2 FQGTGA. The CDR3 protein is CASSPRRGYTQYF. The CDR3 DNA reads TGTGCCAGCAGCCCTCGGCGGGGCTATACGCAGTATTTT.

This chain joins TRBV28 and TRBJ2-3; 7 bases are shared with TRBD1. The V gene end was trimmed by 8 bases and the J gene end by 6 bases; junction bases not matched to a gene: 17. Germline-derived CDR1 and CDR2 are MDHEN and SYDVKM. This CDR3 contains 16 residues. The CDR3 reads CASSSRDSSGMDTQYF. For the CDR3, the DNA is TGTGCCAGCTCATCCCGGGACAGTAGTGGGATGGATACGCAGTATTTT.

The rearrangement uses TRBV28 and TRBJ2-7; the match to TRBD1 covers 11 bases. Germline V gene lookup returns CDR1 MDHEN and CDR2 SYDVKM. The J segment lost 7 bases and the V segment lost 2 bases, leaving 7 bases of the junction unmatched. The CDR3 covers 15 residues. CDR3 amino acids: CASSLPGQGAEEQYF. In DNA form, the CDR3 reads TGTGCCAGCAGTTTACCCGGACAGGGGGCTGAAGAGCAGTACTTC. The full variable domain, rest sourced from reference TRBV28 and TRBJ2-7, is DVKVTQSSRYLVKRTGEKVFLECVQDMDHENMFWYRQDPGLGLRLIYFSYDVKMKEKGDIPEGYSVSREKKERFSLILESASTNQTSMYLCASSLPGQGAEEQYFGPGTRLTVT.

The rearrangement joins TRBV15 to TRBJ1-2; D ambiguous. The CDR3 contains 15 residues. V shed 0 bases and J shed 7 bases, with 15 bases lying between them. From germline, CDR1 is LNHNV and CDR2 YYDKDF (reference sequence). The CDR3 DNA sequence: TGTGCCACCAGCAGAGATCGACTCTCAGGCTTTGGCTACACCTTC. Protein product: CATSRDRLSGFGYTF.

This chain links TRBV12-3 or TRBV12-4 with TRBJ1-5; D ambiguous. Trimming took 3 bases from V and 4 from J, leaving 7 bases between them. The CDR3 is 13 residues long. For the CDR3, the DNA is TGTGCCAGCAGTTTTCAGGAGAATCAGCCCCAGCATTTT. Translation: CASSFQENQPQHF.

The CDR3, as DNA: TGTGCCAGCAGTTTTTCGCTAGGGGTGAATTCACCCCTCCACTTT. This gives the protein CASSFSLGVNSPLHF. The V and J genes are TRBV28 and TRBJ1-6, with D possibly TRBD1 on 5 matching bases. This CDR3 comprises 15 residues. Looked up from germline, CDR1 is MDHEN and CDR2 is SYDVKM. V was trimmed by 3 bases and J by 7 bases, leaving 13 bases between them.

V gene TRBV11-3 combines with J gene TRBJ2-1, with 15 bases matching TRBD2. The CDR3 has 17 residues. The ends lost 3 bases at V and 4 bases at J; junction bases unmatched: 4. Germline loops: CDR1 SGHNT, CDR2 YENEEA. The chain's CDR3 is CASSFGLAGGGYNEQFF. The CDR3 coding sequence is TGTGCCAGCAGCTTTGGACTAGCGGGAGGGGGTTACAATGAGCAGTTCTTC.

The chain joins TRBV18 to TRBJ1-4; TRBD1 might be the D (5 bases). Germline V gene lookup returns CDR1 KGHSH and CDR2 LQKENI. Trimming pared 3 bases from V and 13 bases from J, leaving 24 bases between. This CDR3 contains 16 residues. As DNA, the CDR3 is TGTGCCAGCTCACCCAACACCGGGACTTCGAGTTTGGGACTGTTTTTT. Protein sequence: CASSPNTGTSSLGLFF. Using reference TRBV18 and TRBJ1-4 for the parts outside the CDR3, the full variable domain is NAGVMQNPRHLVRRRGQEARLRCSPMKGHSHVYWYRQLPEEGLKFMVYLQKENIIDESGMPKERFSAEFPKEGPSILRIQQVVRGDSAAYFCASSPNTGTSSLGLFFGSGTQLSVL.

The CDR3 region is CASSRSGTGDSPLHF. DNA of the CDR3: TGTGCCAGCAGTCGATCCGGTACAGGAGATTCACCCCTCCACTTT. The chain couples TRBV6-6 to TRBJ1-6, with D possibly matching TRBD1 (5 bases). The CDR3 runs 15 residues. Germline V gene data show CDR1 as MNHNY and CDR2 as SVGAGI (reference sequence). V shed 5 bases and J shed 8 bases, with 16 bases lying between them.

V gene TRBV9 combines with J gene TRBJ1-2; 11 nucleotides line up with TRBD1. V was pared by 0 bases and J by 7 bases, with 5 bases of the junction left unmatched. The CDR3 covers 15 residues. Germline CDR1 SGDLS, CDR2 YYNGEE. In DNA, the CDR3 is TGTGCCAGCAGCGTAGTCGGACAGGGGGCGCTTGGCTACACCTTC. It is translated as CASSVVGQGALGYTF.

This chain links TRBV28 with TRBJ2-2; D not resolved. Germline V gene sequence: CDR1 MDHEN, CDR2 SYDVKM. This CDR3 contains 12 residues. Trimming cost V 10 bases and J 4 bases, with 10 bases left between them. For the CDR3, the DNA is TGTGCCACGAATCGGGTCACCGGGGAGCTGTTTTTT. It encodes CATNRVTGELFF.

V usage is TRBV12-3 or TRBV12-4 and J usage is TRBJ1-2, with no clear D. The CDR3 covers 13 residues. V lost 1 base, J lost 2 bases, and 5 bases lay in between. CDR3 residues: CASSLEENYGYTF. Here the CDR3 DNA reads TGTGCCAGCAGTTTAGAGGAAAACTATGGCTACACCTTC.

This chain links TRBV4-1 with TRBJ1-6; TRBD1 matches at 9 bases. Germline V lookup: CDR1 MGHRA, CDR2 YSYEKL. The CDR3 loop spans 16 amino acids. Losses at the gene ends were 1 base for V and 7 bases for J; bases not matched to a gene: 5. The CDR3 DNA follows: TGCGCCAGCAGCCAAGCGGGACAGGGAGAAAATTCACCCCTCCACTTT. Encoded protein: CASSQAGQGENSPLHF.

The gene calls are TRBV7-2 and TRBJ2-7; D unresolved. The CDR3 covers 10 residues. In germline, CDR1 is SGHTA, CDR2 FQGNSA. Trimming pared 4 bases from V and 2 bases from J, leaving 0 bases between. The chain's CDR3 is CASSSYEQYF. The CDR3 region has the DNA TGTGCCAGCAGCTCCTACGAGCAGTACTTC.

The chain uses TRBV27 and TRBJ2-3; 7 bases agree with TRBD2. The CDR3 is 15 residues long. The germline V gene encodes CDR1 MNHEY and CDR2 SMNVEV (reference sequence). The V and J ends lost 0 bases and 4 bases, in that order; junction bases with no gene match: 4. The CDR3 reads CASSLSRDYPDTQYF. In nucleotides, the CDR3 is TGTGCCAGCAGTTTATCCCGGGACTATCCAGATACGCAGTATTTT.

V is TRBV27 and J is TRBJ1-6; maybe TRBD1 (6 bases). Germline CDR1 MNHEY, CDR2 SMNVEV (reference sequence). This CDR3 has 16 residues. V gave up 3 bases and J gave up 9 bases, with 18 bases separating them. The CDR3 sequence: CASSFQLTGSRSPLHF. The DNA for the CDR3 is TGTGCCAGCAGTTTTCAACTGACAGGTTCCCGTTCACCCCTCCACTTT.

Details on this clone: At one boundary the junction diverges from the germline segment, which might be a read error. This rearrangement joins TRBV4-1 to TRBJ2-7, with D perhaps matching TRBD1 (5 bases). Germline lookup yields CDR1 MGHRA and CDR2 YSYEKL. This CDR3 is built from 15 residues. For the CDR3, the DNA is TGCGCCAGCAGCCAAGGGGGCCCGAGCTCCCACGAGCAGTACTTC. Its translation: CASSQGGPSSHEQYF.

V usage is TRBV28 and J usage is TRBJ2-3; D gene unclear. V lost 6 bases, J lost 5 bases, and 9 bases lay in between. Germline V lookup: CDR1 MDHEN, CDR2 SYDVKM. The length of the CDR3 is 12 residues. The CDR3 DNA reads as TGTGCCAGCAGGCCCGCAGTAGATACGCAGTATTTT. It translates to CASRPAVDTQYF.

The rearrangement joins TRBV28 to TRBJ1-5; D is unclear. The V gene lost 4 bases and the J gene lost 4 bases, with 14 bases spanning the gap. The CDR3 sequence is 15 residues long. The germline CDR1 and CDR2 sequences are MDHEN and SYDVKM. CDR3 sequence: CASSSPDVRNQPQHF. CDR3 in DNA: TGTGCCAGCAGTTCCCCGGACGTACGGAATCAGCCCCAGCATTTT.

The CDR3, as DNA: TGCGCCAGCAGCTTGAGCTCTGGAAACACCATATATTTT. Translating gives CASSLSSGNTIYF. The V and J genes are TRBV5-1 and TRBJ1-3, with no clear D. Germline loops: CDR1 SGHRS, CDR2 YFSETQ. The CDR3 consists of 13 residues. Trimming pared 1 base from V and 0 bases from J, leaving 2 bases between. The variable domain in full, completed from reference TRBV5-1 and TRBJ1-3, reads KAGVTQTPRYLIKTRGQQVTLSCSPISGHRSVSWYQQTPGQGLQFLFEYFSETQRNKGNFPGRFSGRQFSNSRSEMNVSTLELGDSALYLCASSLSSGNTIYFGEGSWLTVV.

This chain joins TRBV28 and TRBJ1-1; 7 nucleotides match TRBD1. The germline V gene has CDR1 MDHEN and CDR2 SYDVKM. Unmatched junction bases numbered 11, after V lost 4 bases and J lost 0 bases. The CDR3 is 17 residues long. CDR3 DNA sequence: TGTGCCAGCAGTTCCCCGCCGGGACAGCCAATGAACACTGAAGCTTTCTTT. Protein sequence: CASSSPPGQPMNTEAFF.

The chain is built from TRBV18 and TRBJ2-6; D is unresolved. Per the germline V gene, CDR1 is KGHSH and CDR2 is LQKENI. V lost 3 bases, J lost 4 bases, and 7 bases lay in between. The CDR3 spans 14 residues. The DNA for the CDR3 is TGTGCCAGCTCACCTTACTCGGGGGCCAACGTCCTGACTTTC. Its protein is CASSPYSGANVLTF.

This clone was recorded only once. This chain connects TRBV2 to TRBJ2-1; 10 nucleotides match TRBD1. The CDR3 totals 15 residues. Germline V CDR1 and CDR2: SNHLY, FYNNEI. Trimming at V came to 5 bases and at J to 8 bases, leaving 9 bases not matched to a gene. The CDR3 coding sequence is TGTGCCAGCAGTCCAACCGGGACAGGGGTCTATGAGCAGTTCTTC. Translated: CASSPTGTGVYEQFF.

J is TRBJ1-5 and V is TRBV20-1; a weak D match, TRBD1 (5 bases). Germline V gene lookup returns CDR1 DFQATT and CDR2 SNEGSKA (reference sequence). V was trimmed by 3 bases and J by 0 bases, leaving 15 bases between them. The CDR3 sequence is 16 residues long. CDR3 loop: CSASPLRGSSNQPQHF. CDR3 nucleotides: TGCAGTGCTAGTCCCTTGCGGGGCAGTAGCAATCAGCCCCAGCATTTT.

CDR3 DNA sequence: TGTGCCAGTAGGCCCAAACAGGGGCTAGTATCACCCCTCCACTTT. This codes for CASRPKQGLVSPLHF. The gene calls are TRBV19 and TRBJ1-6, with 7 bases aligning to TRBD1. The J segment lost 10 bases and the V segment lost 6 bases, leaving 12 bases of the junction unmatched. Germline loops: CDR1 LNHDA, CDR2 SQIVND (reference sequence). This CDR3 has 15 residues. Full variable domain (rest looked up from reference TRBV19 and TRBJ1-6): DGGITQSPKYLFRKEGQNVTLSCEQNLNHDAMYWYRQDPGQGLRLIYYSQIVNDFQKGDIAEGYSVSREKKESFPLTVTSAQKNPTAFYLCASRPKQGLVSPLHFGNGTRLTVT.

This chain joins TRBV5-1 and TRBJ1-1; D gene uncertain. The germline gives CDR1 SGHRS, CDR2 YFSETQ. V was shortened by 4 bases and J by 1 base, with 8 bases between the two germline ends. The CDR3 is 13 residues long. The CDR3 sequence is CASSANPNTEAFF. CDR3 nucleotides: TGCGCCAGCAGCGCAAACCCGAACACTGAAGCTTTCTTT.

The CDR3 nucleotides are TGTGCCAGCAGTCCCCCCGGCAGCCTCTCCTACGAGCAGTACTTC. This codes for CASSPPGSLSYEQYF. The chain combines TRBV28 with TRBJ2-7, with unresolved D. Germline CDR1 MDHEN, CDR2 SYDVKM. Trimming took 5 bases from V and 0 from J, leaving 14 bases between them. There are 15 residues in the CDR3. The full variable domain, in which reference TRBV28 and TRBJ2-7 provide the parts outside the CDR3, is DVKVTQSSRYLVKRTGEKVFLECVQDMDHENMFWYRQDPGLGLRLIYFSYDVKMKEKGDIPEGYSVSREKKERFSLILESASTNQTSMYLCASSPPGSLSYEQYFGPGTRLTVT.

This chain joins TRBV28 and TRBJ1-1; weak D call: TRBD1 (6 bases). CDR1 and CDR2 (germline): MDHEN, SYDVKM. The CDR3 covers 13 residues. With 7 bases removed from V and 10 bases from J, the gap between germline ends came to 19 bases. The CDR3 DNA reads TGTGCCAGCACCGAAGTCAGGACAGATGCAGCTTTCTTT. Encoded protein: CASTEVRTDAAFF.

The gene calls are TRBV7-9 and TRBJ2-7; 7 bases line up with TRBD1. The CDR3 covers 15 residues. V was clipped by 5 bases and J by 2 bases; unmatched bases: 9. Germline V gene data show CDR1 as SEHNR and CDR2 as FQNEAQ (reference sequence). CDR3 region: CASSPPGTATYEQYF. DNA for the CDR3: TGTGCCAGCAGCCCTCCCGGGACAGCTACCTACGAGCAGTACTTC.